This T cell receptor (beta chain) was captured by sequencing in a study of shared clonotypes between healthy human individuals. Regarding the study as a whole: Several donors held roughly 5% of naive CD4 clonotypes in common.

The data were produced by immunoSEQ multiplex PCR, yet TCRdb's version contains in-frame clones alone and is incomplete. The sample consists of about 2,200,000 clones, more than 85% of them appearing once. Note on this clone: Its specificity is unknown.

The naive CD8 subset, CD45RO-negative cells positively selected for CCR7, excluded terminally differentiated effector memory CD45RA+ cells. The length of the CDR3 is 13 residues. Trimming at V came to 7 bases and at J to 5 bases, leaving 6 bases not matched to a gene. Germline-derived CDR1 and CDR2 are SGDLS and YYNGEE. The J gene is TRBJ1-1, the V gene TRBV9, with 9 positions matching TRBD1. The clonotype was recovered from a man between 18 and 29 years old in good health. Some clones in this sample may be carry-over from other donors' samples. The sequenced sample was naive CD8+ T cells from PBMCs. CDR3 protein: CASGPGQGTEAFF. The CDR3 coding sequence is TGTGCCAGCGGTCCGGGACAGGGTACTGAAGCTTTCTTT.